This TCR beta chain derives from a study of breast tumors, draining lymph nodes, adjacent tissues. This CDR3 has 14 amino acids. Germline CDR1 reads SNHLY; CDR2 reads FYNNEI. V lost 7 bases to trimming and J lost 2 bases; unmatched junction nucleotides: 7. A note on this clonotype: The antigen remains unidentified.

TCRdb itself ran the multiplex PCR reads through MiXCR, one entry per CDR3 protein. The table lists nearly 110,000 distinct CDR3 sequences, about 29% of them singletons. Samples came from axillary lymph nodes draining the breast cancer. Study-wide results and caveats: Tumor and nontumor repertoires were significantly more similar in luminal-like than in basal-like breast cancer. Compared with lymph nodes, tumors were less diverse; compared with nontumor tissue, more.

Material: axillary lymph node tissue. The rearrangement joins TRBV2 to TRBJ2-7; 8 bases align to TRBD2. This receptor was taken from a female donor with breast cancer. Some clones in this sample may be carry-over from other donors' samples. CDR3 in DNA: TGTGCCAGCAAGGCGGGAGGCAGTACCTACGAGCAGTACTTC. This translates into CASKAGGSTYEQYF.